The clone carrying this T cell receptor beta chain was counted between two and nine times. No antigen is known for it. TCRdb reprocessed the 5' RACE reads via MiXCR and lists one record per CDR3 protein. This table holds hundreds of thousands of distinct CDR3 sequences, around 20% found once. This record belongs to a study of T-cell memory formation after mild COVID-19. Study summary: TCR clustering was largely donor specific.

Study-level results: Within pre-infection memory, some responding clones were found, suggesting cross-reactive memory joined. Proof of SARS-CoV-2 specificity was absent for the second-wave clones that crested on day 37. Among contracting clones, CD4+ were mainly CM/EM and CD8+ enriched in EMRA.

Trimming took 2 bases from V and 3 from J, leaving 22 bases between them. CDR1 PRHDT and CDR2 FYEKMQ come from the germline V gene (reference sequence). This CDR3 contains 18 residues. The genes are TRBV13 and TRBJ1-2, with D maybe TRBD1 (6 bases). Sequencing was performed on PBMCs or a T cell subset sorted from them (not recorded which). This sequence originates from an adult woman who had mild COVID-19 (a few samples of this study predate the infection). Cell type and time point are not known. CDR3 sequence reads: CASSLREGGRSGYYGYTF. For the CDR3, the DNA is TGTGCCAGCAGCTTACGAGAGGGGGGGCGCAGCGGATACTATGGCTACACCTTC.